The source of this T cell receptor beta chain is a study of T-cell reconstitution after alpha-beta-depleted transplantation in children. General study findings and limits: In patients about two months after transplant, alpha-beta T cells reportedly arose from several hundred expanded graft clones. One year after transplant, T-cell counts and diversity came mostly from newly produced T cells.

Of note for this clonotype: As yet, its antigen is unknown.

This CDR3 is 13 amino acids long. CDR1 MGHDK and CDR2 SYGVNS come from the germline V gene. The ends were cut back, 6 bases at V and 13 bases at J, with 16 bases in the middle. The library targeted TCRbeta and was prepared with unique molecular identifiers. TCRdb re-called the PCR reads through MiXCR, storing one row per CDR3 protein. Of more than 400,000 distinct CDR3 sequences listed, roughly 11% are singletons. Sample: PBMCs, mostly from graft donor cells, taken 180 days after TCRalphabeta/CD19-depleted stem cell transplant. The chain joins TRBV25-1 to TRBJ2-6, with a possible D match to TRBD2 (5 bases). The sequence came from a female patient aged 2-15 years who had a stem cell transplant for aplastic anemia, so the T cells may come from the graft donor. The CDR3, as DNA: TGTGCCAGCAGCGTAGGACGGCCGGGAGTCCTGACTTTC. This encodes CASSVGRPGVLTF.